Listed here are 32 T cell receptor beta chains from one sample, sequenced in a study of T cells after yellow fever vaccination. TCRdb recomputed calls from the 5' RACE reads with MiXCR, one row per CDR3 protein. The sample contains roughly 150,000 distinct CDR3 sequences, more than 6% of which appear only once. Sequences were derived from CD4+ T cells sorted from PBMCs, sampled 5 days after the yellow fever booster vaccination. Receptors were obtained from a man aged 25 to 40 who received the YFV17D yellow fever vaccine.

Ten or more counts support this clonotype. The V and J genes are TRBV28 and TRBJ1-5; no firm D call. The V gene's germline CDR1 is MDHEN and CDR2 SYDVKM. The CDR3 has 13 residues. V lost 4 bases and J 1 base, leaving 5 bases between the germline ends. Here the CDR3 reads CASSSGSNQPQHF. The CDR3 DNA follows: TGTGCCAGCAGTTCCGGGAGCAATCAGCCCCAGCATTTT.

In its sample, this clonotype was seen many times. In DNA, the CDR3 is TGTGCCAGCAGCTTAGCGACTTCCGTTCAGGAGCAGTACTTC. Its translation: CASSLATSVQEQYF. The chain joins TRBV7-2 to TRBJ2-7; D not certain. Looked up from germline, CDR1 is SGHTA and CDR2 is FQGNSA. The CDR3 runs 14 residues. V was cut by 0 bases and J by 7 bases, with 13 bases left in between.

A few counts support this clonotype. The chain combines TRBV6-5 with TRBJ2-2, with D possibly being TRBD1 (6 bases). Per the germline V gene, CDR1 is MNHEY and CDR2 is SVGAGI. Trimming removed 3 bases from V and 7 bases from J, with 12 bases in between. The CDR3 runs 14 residues. DNA for the CDR3: TGTGCCAGCAGTTATTTGGGGGCGAGCGGGGAGCTGTTTTTT. Its translation is CASSYLGASGELFF.

At least ten counts were recorded for this clonotype. The chain combines TRBV6-2 or TRBV6-3 with TRBJ2-7; TRBD2 aligns across 11 bases. The CDR3 totals 15 residues. Unmatched junction bases numbered 4, after V lost 3 bases and J lost 3 bases. CDR1 is MNHEY, CDR2 SVGEGT, per germline. CDR3 nucleotide sequence: TGTGCCAGCAGTTATTTGACTAGCGGGGACTACGAGCAGTACTTC. This sequence encodes CASSYLTSGDYEQYF.

Many counts were recorded for this clonotype. V is TRBV29-1 and J is TRBJ1-1; 12 bases are a match to TRBD1. Unmatched junction bases numbered 14, after V lost 6 bases and J lost 3 bases. The germline CDR1 and CDR2 sequences are SQVTM and ANQGSEA. The CDR3 is 17 residues long. CDR3 nucleotide sequence: TGCAGCGTCTCCTCAGGGACAGGGGGCGCGGGGTACACTGAAGCTTTCTTT. Protein: CSVSSGTGGAGYTEAFF.

This clonotype was recorded at least ten times. CDR3 in amino acids: CASAKADTQYF. The CDR3 nucleotides read TGTGCCAGCGCCAAGGCAGATACGCAGTATTTT. The V gene is TRBV11-3, the J gene TRBJ2-3, with D uncertain. Per the germline V gene, CDR1 is SGHNT and CDR2 is YENEEA. This CDR3 region has 11 residues. The V gene lost 8 bases and the J gene lost 4 bases, with 7 bases spanning the gap.

In its sample, this clonotype was seen many times. The V gene is TRBV20-1, the J gene TRBJ2-1, with 8 bases aligning to TRBD2. Germline V CDR1 and CDR2: DFQATT, SNEGSKA (reference sequence). This CDR3 has 14 residues. V shed 6 bases and J 4 bases; nucleotides not matched to a gene: 8. DNA of the CDR3: TGCAGTGCCCCCAAAGCGGGAGTGTACAATGAGCAGTTCTTC. Its protein product is CSAPKAGVYNEQFF.

This clonotype was seen repeatedly, ten times or more. V usage is TRBV6-2 or TRBV6-3 and J usage is TRBJ2-3; D gene unclear. V lost 8 bases, J lost 2 bases, and 14 bases lay in between. This CDR3 is built from 14 residues. Germline V gene sequence: CDR1 MNHEY, CDR2 SVGEGT. In DNA, the CDR3 is TGTGCCAGCGGACCAAGACAAGACACAGATACGCAGTATTTT. Protein: CASGPRQDTDTQYF.

This clonotype was picked up many times. The rearrangement joins TRBV5-1 to TRBJ1-4; possibly TRBD1 for D (5 bases). CDR1 is SGHRS, CDR2 YFSETQ, per germline. V was clipped by 7 bases and J by 8 bases, with 6 bases between them. The CDR3 has 10 residues. This CDR3 reads CASAGEKLFF. The CDR3 DNA is TGCGCCAGCGCAGGGGAAAAACTGTTTTTT.

The CDR3 coding sequence is TGCGCCAGCAGTCAATATTCGGCTAGGAACTACGAGCAGTACTTC. It yields the protein CASSQYSARNYEQYF. This chain connects TRBV23-1 to TRBJ2-7; D unclear. TRBV23-1 counts as an open reading frame of uncertain function. The CDR3 is made up of 15 amino acids. Trimming stripped 1 base from V and 3 bases from J, with 13 bases between.

This clonotype was picked up many times. This chain connects TRBV11-3 to TRBJ2-3, with TRBD2 identical over 8 bases. This CDR3 is 17 amino acids long. CDR1 SGHNT and CDR2 YENEEA come from the germline V gene. V was pared by 6 bases and J by 3 bases, with 14 bases of the junction left unmatched. The CDR3 sequence: CASSFRTSRVGTDTQYF. CDR3 in DNA: TGTGCCAGCAGTTTCAGGACTAGCCGAGTGGGTACAGATACGCAGTATTTT.

This clonotype appeared many times. The chain recombines TRBV29-1 with TRBJ2-6; D not resolved. V was shortened by 4 bases and J by 2 bases, with 3 bases between the two germline ends. Per the germline V gene, CDR1 is SQVTM and CDR2 is ANQGSEA. The CDR3 runs to 12 residues. The CDR3 coding sequence is TGCAGCGTTGCTGCTGGGGCCAACGTCCTGACTTTC. Its translation: CSVAAGANVLTF.

This clonotype was seen ten or more times. J is TRBJ2-7 and V is TRBV20-1; 8 nucleotides line up with TRBD2. CDR3 length equals 13 residues. Per the germline V gene, CDR1 is DFQATT and CDR2 is SNEGSKA (reference sequence). V was pared by 6 bases and J by 6 bases, with 10 bases of the junction left unmatched. CDR3 coding DNA: TGCAGTGCCACCCCGGGACTAGTTAGCGAGCAGTACTTC. Translated, it gives CSATPGLVSEQYF.

As to this clonotype: A single base separates this from a much larger clone, so it may be a read error. The rearrangement joins TRBV11-1 to TRBJ1-6; D gene ambiguous. CDR3 length: 16 amino acids. The germline gives CDR1 SGHAT, CDR2 FQDESV (reference sequence). This chain's CDR3 is CASSLYAQFYNTPLHF. The CDR3 nucleotides read TGTGCCAGCAGCTTATACGCACAGTTCTATAATACACCCCTCCACTTT.

This clonotype was counted many times. This chain connects TRBV7-2 to TRBJ1-4; D remains ambiguous. The CDR3 sequence is 15 residues long. From germline, CDR1 is SGHTA and CDR2 FQGNSA. V was pared by 2 bases and J by 5 bases, with 12 bases between. The DNA for the CDR3 is TGTGCCAGCAGCTTAATGTGGCCCCCAAATGAAAAACTGTTTTTT. It encodes CASSLMWPPNEKLFF. The full variable domain, its missing parts supplied by reference TRBV7-2 and TRBJ1-4, is GAGVSQSPSNKVTEKGKDVELRCDPISGHTALYWYRQSLGQGLEFLIYFQGNSAPDKSGLPSDRFSAERTGGSVSTLTIQRTQQEDSAVYLCASSLMWPPNEKLFFGSGTQLSVL.

In this sample, this clonotype turned up many times. The chain employs TRBV2 and TRBJ1-6; 8 nucleotides align to TRBD1. J lost 5 bases, V lost 10 bases, and 4 bases had no gene match. This CDR3 region has 13 residues. Germline CDR1 and CDR2: SNHLY and FYNNEI. In DNA form, the CDR3 reads TGTGCCACCGGGACAGGAAATAATTCACCCCTCCACTTT. Amino acid sequence: CATGTGNNSPLHF.

The sample holds many counts of this clonotype. This sequence joins TRBV10-3 and TRBJ2-1; TRBD2 agrees at 11 bases. Germline V lookup: CDR1 ENHRY, CDR2 SYGVKD. V dropped 6 bases and J dropped 5; count of bases not matched to a gene: 3. The CDR3 totals 14 residues. Written as DNA, the CDR3 is TGTGCCATCAGAGGGACTAGCGGAAACAATGAGCAGTTCTTC. Its translation: CAIRGTSGNNEQFF.

This chain uses TRBV12-3 or TRBV12-4 with TRBJ2-1; D is possibly TRBD2 (5 bases). CDR3 size: 17 residues. Trimming removed 10 bases at V and 5 bases at J, with 27 bases between. CDR3 loop: CAITTSISGKTNNEQFF. As DNA, the CDR3 is TGTGCCATCACCACTAGTATCTCGGGGAAGACCAACAATGAGCAGTTCTTC.

Many counts were recorded for this clonotype. One end of the junction is discordant with germline, which a read error may explain. This chain links TRBV24-1 with TRBJ1-2; D possibly corresponds to TRBD1 (6 bases). Germline lookup yields CDR1 KGHDR and CDR2 SFDVKD. The CDR3 has 13 amino acids. CDR3 region: CATSDPSQGRTFF. CDR3 bases: TGTGCCACCAGTGACCCCTCACAGGGACGGACTTTCTTC.

Turning to this clonotype: A much larger clone is a single base away; this may be a read error. The V call is TRBV6-2 or TRBV6-3, the J call TRBJ2-6; TRBD2 might be the D (6 bases). The V end lost 6 bases, the J end lost 3 bases, and 30 bases lay between the germline ends. Germline CDR1 MNHEY, CDR2 SVGEGT. The CDR3 runs to 21 residues. The CDR3 DNA follows: TGTGCCAGCAGGGCCAAGCCAGACCCCGGGACTGGACGTTTTGGGGCCAACGTCCTGACTTTC. Its protein is CASRAKPDPGTGRFGANVLTF.

This clonotype was seen at least ten times. This chain links TRBV20-1 with TRBJ2-2; D is uncertain. This CDR3 has 14 amino acids. Trimming took off 3 bases at V and 1 base at J, with 9 bases between the two ends. Germline V gives CDR1 DFQATT, CDR2 SNEGSKA (reference sequence). CDR3 sequence: CSASSGLNTGELFF. The DNA of the CDR3 is TGCAGTGCTAGCTCTGGATTGAACACCGGGGAGCTGTTTTTT.

This clonotype was counted many times. V usage is TRBV7-2 and J usage is TRBJ2-5, with 7 bases fitting TRBD2. V lost 4 bases, J lost 5 bases, and 13 bases stayed unmatched. The CDR3 sequence is 16 residues long. Germline V gene data show CDR1 as SGHTA and CDR2 as FQGNSA. The CDR3 spells CASSSLRTSRRETQYF. The DNA of the CDR3 is TGTGCCAGCAGCTCCCTACGGACTAGTAGGCGGGAGACCCAGTACTTC.

This clonotype was detected many times. The chain carries TRBV6-5 and TRBJ2-1; D is uncertain. Trimming stripped 2 bases from V and 0 bases from J, with 11 bases between. The CDR3 has 16 residues. Per the germline V gene, CDR1 is MNHEY and CDR2 is SVGAGI. The CDR3 spells CASSYASSRSYNEQFF. CDR3 in DNA: TGTGCCAGCAGTTACGCCAGCAGTCGCTCCTACAATGAGCAGTTCTTC.

In this sample, this clonotype turned up many times. DNA of the CDR3: TGTGCCAGCACCTCTAACCAGCCGACCGGGGAGCTGTTTTTT. Translated: CASTSNQPTGELFF. The chain joins TRBV25-1 to TRBJ2-2; D remains ambiguous. Trimming took 7 bases from V and 5 from J, leaving 14 bases between them. The CDR3 runs to 14 residues. Germline V gene lookup returns CDR1 MGHDK and CDR2 SYGVNS.

Notes on this clonotype: The conserved final phenylalanine or tryptophan is absent from the CDR3, which likely points to a read error. The chain is built from TRBV7-2 and TRBJ1-5; D not resolved. The germline V gene has CDR1 SGHTA and CDR2 FQGNSA. V lost 5 bases and J 2 bases, leaving 10 bases between the germline ends. This CDR3 spans 14 amino acids. The CDR3 protein is CASSLFVGNQPQHY. DNA for the CDR3: TGTGCCAGCAGCCTATTCGTGGGCAATCAGCCCCAGCATTAT.

This chain connects TRBV19 to TRBJ2-2; TRBD2 is a possible D gene (5 bases). CDR3 length: 15 amino acids. V was shortened by 7 bases and J by 4 bases, with 16 bases between the two germline ends. CDR1 and CDR2 from the germline V gene are LNHDA and SQIVND (reference sequence). The CDR3: CASKDEGAGTGELFF. The CDR3 bases are TGTGCCAGTAAAGACGAGGGAGCCGGCACCGGGGAGCTGTTTTTT.

Many counts were recorded for this clonotype. CDR3 sequence reads: CASSLGGGINEQFF. The CDR3 region has the DNA TGCGCCAGCAGCTTGGGAGGCGGGATCAATGAGCAGTTCTTC. The rearrangement links TRBV5-1 to TRBJ2-1, with D possibly TRBD2 on 6 matching bases. Trimming took 0 bases from V and 6 from J, leaving 10 bases between them. CDR3 length: 14 residues. Germline values: CDR1 SGHRS, CDR2 YFSETQ. The full variable domain, its missing parts supplied by reference TRBV5-1 and TRBJ2-1, is KAGVTQTPRYLIKTRGQQVTLSCSPISGHRSVSWYQQTPGQGLQFLFEYFSETQRNKGNFPGRFSGRQFSNSRSEMNVSTLELGDSALYLCASSLGGGINEQFFGPGTRLTVL.

This clonotype was detected many times. The chain joins TRBV20-1 to TRBJ2-7; D gene uncertain. The germline gives CDR1 DFQATT, CDR2 SNEGSKA (reference sequence). The CDR3 extends over 11 amino acids. Trimming pared 4 bases from V and 3 bases from J, leaving 7 bases between. CDR3 sequence reads: CSAIGLYEQYF. CDR3 DNA sequence: TGCAGTGCTATTGGTCTCTACGAGCAGTACTTC.

The table lists this clonotype with many counts. The chain recombines TRBV12-3 or TRBV12-4 with TRBJ2-7; D gene ambiguous. This CDR3 spans 11 amino acids. Trimming removed 3 bases from V and 4 bases from J, with 4 bases in between. The CDR3 DNA sequence: TGTGCCAGCAGTTTTCGATACGAGCAGTACTTC. This gives the protein CASSFRYEQYF.

At least ten counts were recorded for this clonotype. The chain combines TRBV5-1 with TRBJ2-2; 10 positions agree with TRBD2. Trimming cost V 4 bases and J 1 base; bases outside gene matches: 4. CDR1 SGHRS and CDR2 YFSETQ come from the germline V gene. CDR3 length equals 16 residues. The CDR3 region is CASSRTSGKNTGELFF. The CDR3 nucleotides are TGCGCCAGCAGCCGGACTAGCGGAAAGAACACCGGGGAGCTGTTTTTT.

This clonotype was detected ten times or more. CDR3 DNA: TGTGCCAGCAGCGCAGGAAACGTCCACCGGGGGCTGTTTTTT. Its protein product is CASSAGNVHRGLFF. This sequence joins TRBV7-8 and TRBJ2-2; tentative D call: TRBD2 (5 bases). CDR3 length: 14 residues. Trimming pared 5 bases from V and 13 bases from J, leaving 20 bases between. CDR1 is SGHVS and CDR2 is FQNEAQ in the germline V gene.

This clonotype has at least ten counts. V is TRBV3-1 and J is TRBJ2-1; D is uncertain. V was shortened by 1 base and J by 12 bases, with 13 bases between the two germline ends. The CDR3 is 13 residues long. Looked up from germline, CDR1 is LGHDT and CDR2 is YNNKEL (reference sequence). The CDR3 nucleotides are TGTGCCAGCAGCCAAGCCGTAGGTTCCGGGCAGTTCTTC. This encodes CASSQAVGSGQFF.